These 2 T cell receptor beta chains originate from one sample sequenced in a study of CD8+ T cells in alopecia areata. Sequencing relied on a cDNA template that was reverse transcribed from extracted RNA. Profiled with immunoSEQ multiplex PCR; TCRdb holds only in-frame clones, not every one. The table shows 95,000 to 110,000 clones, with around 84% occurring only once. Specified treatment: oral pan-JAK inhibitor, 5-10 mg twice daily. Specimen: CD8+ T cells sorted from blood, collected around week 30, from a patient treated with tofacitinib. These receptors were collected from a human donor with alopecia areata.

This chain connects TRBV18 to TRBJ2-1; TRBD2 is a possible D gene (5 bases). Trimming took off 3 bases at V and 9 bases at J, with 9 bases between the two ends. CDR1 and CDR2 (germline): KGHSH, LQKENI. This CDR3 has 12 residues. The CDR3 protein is CASSPTGFEQFF. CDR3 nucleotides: TGTGCCAGCTCACCGACGGGGTTTGAGCAGTTCTTC. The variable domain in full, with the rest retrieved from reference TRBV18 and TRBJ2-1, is NAGVMQNPRHLVRRRGQEARLRCSPMKGHSHVYWYRQLPEEGLKFMVYLQKENIIDESGMPKERFSAEFPKEGPSILRIQQVVRGDSAAYFCASSPTGFEQFFGPGTRLTVL.

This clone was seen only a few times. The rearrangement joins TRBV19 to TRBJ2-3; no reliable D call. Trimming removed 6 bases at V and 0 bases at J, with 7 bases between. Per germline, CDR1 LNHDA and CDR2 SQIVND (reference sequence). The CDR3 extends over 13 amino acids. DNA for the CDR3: TGTGCCAGTAGCACTTTCAGCACAGATACGCAGTATTTT. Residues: CASSTFSTDTQYF. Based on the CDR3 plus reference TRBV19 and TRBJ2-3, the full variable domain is DGGITQSPKYLFRKEGQNVTLSCEQNLNHDAMYWYRQDPGQGLRLIYYSQIVNDFQKGDIAEGYSVSREKKESFPLTVTSAQKNPTAFYLCASSTFSTDTQYFGPGTRLTVL.